The 8 T cell receptor beta chains reported below all come from one sample, sequenced in a study of CD8 T cells in ankylosing spondylitis (dated by TCRdb to 2017 to 2019). Preparation of the library involved 5' RACE. For sequencing, an Illumina HiSeq 2500 was employed. In TCRdb, the public reads were trimmed at Q25 with fastp and aligned with MiXCR, with productive beta chains retained. Entries are consolidated by CDR3 protein sequence, retaining the most common genes and DNA. For this sample the table gives 150,000 or so distinct CDR3 sequences, of which around a tenth were detected only once. Approximately 16% of the sample belongs to the ten largest clones. Material for sequencing was blood, either unsorted or a sorted T cell fraction (not recorded which). Receptor source: a female donor with ankylosing spondylitis or in good health (not recorded which).

CDR3 bases: TGTGCCACCAGCAGTCAGAGGGAGGGGCGGGGTGAGCAGTTCTTC. Its protein is CATSSQREGRGEQFF. V usage is TRBV15 and J usage is TRBJ2-1, with TRBD2 matching over 7 bases. The CDR3 has 15 residues. V lost 3 bases and J lost 9; bases outside the gene matches: 11. Looked up from germline, CDR1 is LNHNV and CDR2 is YYDKDF (reference sequence).

This clonotype was counted ten times or more. Here the CDR3 DNA reads TGTGCCAGCAGCCGGGGACTAGCCACATACGAGCAGTACTTC. It is translated as CASSRGLATYEQYF. V is TRBV6-1 and J is TRBJ2-7, with TRBD2 identical over 9 bases. The CDR3 length is 14 residues. With V trimmed by 6 bases and J by 4 bases, 7 bases remained unmatched. Germline V gives CDR1 MNHNS, CDR2 SASEGT.

This clonotype showed up many times. Here the CDR3 reads CASSLAPPGQGIYEQYF. The CDR3 region has the DNA TGTGCCAGCAGCTTAGCACCACCGGGACAGGGTATCTACGAGCAGTACTTC. This chain joins TRBV7-6 and TRBJ2-7, with TRBD1 matching 9 bases. The V gene's germline CDR1 is SGHVS and CDR2 FNYEAQ. J gave up 3 bases and V 0 bases, and 9 bases lay outside the gene matches. The CDR3 is 17 residues long.

This clonotype came up many times. This chain links TRBV10-3 with TRBJ1-3, with D tentatively TRBD1 (6 bases). This CDR3 is 15 amino acids long. The germline V gene encodes CDR1 ENHRY and CDR2 SYGVKD. V lost 6 bases and J lost 3, with 15 bases in between. The CDR3 sequence is CAIRSYREDGNTIYF. The CDR3 DNA is TGTGCCATCAGATCCTACAGGGAAGATGGAAACACCATATATTTT.

The chain recombines TRBV2 with TRBJ1-1; TRBD1 is a possible D gene (5 bases). Germline CDR1 SNHLY, CDR2 FYNNEI. Trimming removed 4 bases at V and 5 bases at J, with 11 bases between. This CDR3 comprises 13 residues. Written as DNA, the CDR3 is TGTGCCAGCAGTGCCCCCGGGGCTACTGAAGCTTTCTTT. It is translated as CASSAPGATEAFF.

V gene TRBV6-6 combines with J gene TRBJ1-2; 7 positions agree with TRBD1. The CDR3 contains 12 residues. V shed 7 bases, J shed 8 bases, and the junction held 7 bases outside the gene matches. Germline assignment: CDR1 MNHNY and CDR2 SVGAGI (reference sequence). CDR3 protein: CASNPTGTGYTF. In DNA, the CDR3 is TGTGCCAGCAACCCGACAGGGACGGGCTACACCTTC.

The chain links TRBV27 to TRBJ1-2; no firm D call. The CDR3 runs to 14 residues. Trimming removed 8 bases from V and 4 bases from J, with 17 bases in between. Looked up from germline, CDR1 is MNHEY and CDR2 is SMNVEV (reference sequence). The CDR3 coding sequence is TGTGCCAGCGGAGCTAGGAACGGATTCTATGGCTACACCTTC. It yields the protein CASGARNGFYGYTF.

In this sample, this clonotype turned up many times. The chain employs TRBV25-1 and TRBJ2-3; D is unclear. The CDR3 is 12 amino acids. V was shortened by 1 base and J by 4 bases, with 3 bases between the two germline ends. Germline V gene data show CDR1 as MGHDK and CDR2 as SYGVNS. The CDR3: CASSELPDTQYF. CDR3 DNA sequence: TGTGCCAGCAGTGAATTACCAGATACGCAGTATTTT.